This T cell receptor (beta chain) was sequenced in a study of CD8 T cells in Susac syndrome. Remarks on this clonotype: What it recognizes is unknown.

The ends were cut back, 1 base at V and 0 bases at J, with 10 bases in the middle. This CDR3 contains 15 residues. Per germline, CDR1 MNHEY and CDR2 SMNVEV (reference sequence). Findings and caveats of the study: Regarding the TCR sequencing and HLA analysis, the study admitted that a relatively small number of individuals were involved.

An input of about 0.5 to 1 ug of RNA was subjected to reverse transcription using random hexamers. Across 54 Vbeta and 13 Jbeta, immunoSEQ multiplex PCR amplified TCR beta CDR3. Via MiXCR, TCRdb re-called the immunoSEQ multiplex PCR reads, giving one row per CDR3 protein. The sample holds about 73,000 distinct CDR3 sequences, about 95% seen once. Blood CD8+ and CD4+ T cells underwent high-throughput TCR beta sequencing. Negative magnetic isolation gave CD8+ and CD4+ cells; FACS enriched CD8+ TEMRA. The specimen sequenced was CD8+ T cells from PBMCs. The chain recombines TRBV27 with TRBJ2-7; D not resolved. This receptor was obtained from a human donor with multiple sclerosis. This chain's CDR3 is CASSLWGGSSYEQYF. CDR3 DNA: TGTGCCAGCAGTTTATGGGGTGGTAGCTCCTACGAGCAGTACTTC.